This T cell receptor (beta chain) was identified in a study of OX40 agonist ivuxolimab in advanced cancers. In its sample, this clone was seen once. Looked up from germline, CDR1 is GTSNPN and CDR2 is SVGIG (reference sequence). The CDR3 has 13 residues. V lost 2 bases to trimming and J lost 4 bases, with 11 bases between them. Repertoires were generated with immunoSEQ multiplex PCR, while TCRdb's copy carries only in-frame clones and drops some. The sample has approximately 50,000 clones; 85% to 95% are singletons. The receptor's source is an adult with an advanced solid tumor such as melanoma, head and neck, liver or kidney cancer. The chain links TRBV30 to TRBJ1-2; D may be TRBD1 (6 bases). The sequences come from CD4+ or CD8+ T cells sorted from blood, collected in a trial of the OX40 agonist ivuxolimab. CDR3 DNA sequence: TGTGCCTGGAGTACCGAGGGGGGCTATGGCTACACCTTC. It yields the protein CAWSTEGGYGYTF. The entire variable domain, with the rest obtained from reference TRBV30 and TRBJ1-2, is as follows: SQTIHQWPATLVQPVGSPLSLECTVEGTSNPNLYWYRQAAGRGLQLLFYSVGIGQISSEVPQNLSASRPQDRQFILSSKKLLLSDSGFYLCAWSTEGGYGYTFGSGTRLTVV.